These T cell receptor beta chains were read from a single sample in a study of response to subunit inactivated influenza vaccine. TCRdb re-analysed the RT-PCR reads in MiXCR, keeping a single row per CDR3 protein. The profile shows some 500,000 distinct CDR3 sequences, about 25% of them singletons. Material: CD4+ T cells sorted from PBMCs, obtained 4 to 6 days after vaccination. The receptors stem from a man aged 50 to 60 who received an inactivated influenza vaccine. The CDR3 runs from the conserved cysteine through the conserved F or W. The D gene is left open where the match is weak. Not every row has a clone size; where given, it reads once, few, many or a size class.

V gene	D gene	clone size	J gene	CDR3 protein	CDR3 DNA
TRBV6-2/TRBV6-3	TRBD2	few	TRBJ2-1	CASSPGTSRHPSYNEQFF	TGTGCCAGCAGTCCCGGGACTAGCCGTCACCCCTCCTACAATGAGCAGTTCTTC
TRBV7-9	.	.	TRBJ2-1	CASSLVGNREDEQFF	TGTGCCAGCAGCTTAGTAGGAAACAGGGAAGATGAGCAGTTCTTC
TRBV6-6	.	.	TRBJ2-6	CASFRSGANVLTF	TGTGCCAGCTTCCGGTCTGGGGCCAACGTCCTGACTTTC
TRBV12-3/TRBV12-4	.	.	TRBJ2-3	CASSLVMPSTDTQYF	TGTGCCAGCAGTTTAGTGATGCCCAGCACAGATACGCAGTATTTT
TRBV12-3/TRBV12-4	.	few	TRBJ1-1	CASSTWTARATEAFF	TGTGCCAGCAGTACTTGGACAGCTAGGGCCACTGAAGCTTTCTTT
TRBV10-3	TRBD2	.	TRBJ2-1	CAISPAGSSYNEQFF	TGTGCCATCAGCCCAGCGGGGAGCTCCTACAATGAGCAGTTCTTC
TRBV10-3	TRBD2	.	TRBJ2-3	CAIRRTSGTDTQYF	TGTGCCATCAGGCGGACTAGCGGGACCGATACGCAGTATTTT
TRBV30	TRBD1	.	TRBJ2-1	CAWSVRLQGNEQFF	TGTGCCTGGAGTGTTCGTCTACAGGGGAATGAGCAGTTCTTC
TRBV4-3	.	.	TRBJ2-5	CASSLKTHGETQYF	TGCGCCAGCAGCCTTAAGACGCACGGGGAGACCCAGTACTTC
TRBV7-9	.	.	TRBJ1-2	CASSLGPRASNYGYTF	TGTGCCAGCAGCTTAGGCCCCAGGGCCTCAAACTATGGCTACACCTTC
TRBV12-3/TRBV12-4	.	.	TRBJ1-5	CASSLQNGGSQPQHF	TGTGCCAGCAGTTTACAAAATGGTGGCAGTCAGCCCCAGCATTTT
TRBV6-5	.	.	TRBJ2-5	CASILKFDETQYF	TGTGCCAGCATTTTAAAATTTGACGAGACCCAGTACTTC
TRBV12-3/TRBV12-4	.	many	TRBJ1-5	CASTTNRFQPQHF	TGTGCCAGCACTACCAACCGTTTTCAGCCCCAGCATTTT
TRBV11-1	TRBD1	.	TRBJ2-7	CASSRDRWRPYEQYF	TGTGCCAGCAGCCGGGACAGGTGGAGACCCTACGAGCAGTACTTC
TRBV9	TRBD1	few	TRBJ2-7	CASSPTGTGLIYEQYF	TGTGCCAGCAGCCCAACCGGGACAGGGCTAATTTACGAGCAGTACTTC
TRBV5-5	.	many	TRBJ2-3	CASSDPTGGDTQYF	TGTGCCAGCAGCGATCCGACAGGCGGGGATACGCAGTATTTT
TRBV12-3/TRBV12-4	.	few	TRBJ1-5	CASSHDIGPQHF	TGTGCCAGCAGCCATGACATAGGGCCCCAGCATTTT
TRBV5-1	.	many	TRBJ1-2	CASSLDRGFKGYTF	TGCGCCAGCAGCTTGGATCGAGGGTTTAAGGGCTACACCTTC
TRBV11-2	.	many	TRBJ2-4	CASSLDWAGGMYIQYF	TGTGCCAGCAGCTTAGATTGGGCAGGGGGGATGTACATTCAGTACTTC
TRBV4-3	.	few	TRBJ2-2	CASSQEARRTGELFF	TGCGCCAGCAGCCAAGAGGCTCGTCGCACCGGGGAGCTGTTTTTT
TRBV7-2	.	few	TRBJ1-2	CASSLGGANPGYTF	TGTGCCAGCAGCTTAGGGGGAGCCAATCCGGGCTACACCTTC
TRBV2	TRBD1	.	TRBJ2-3	CASSEGTGSTDTQYF	TGTGCCAGCAGTGAGGGGACAGGGAGCACAGATACGCAGTATTTT
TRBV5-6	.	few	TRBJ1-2	CASSLEFREAYGYTF	TGTGCCAGCAGCTTGGAATTCAGGGAGGCCTATGGCTACACCTTC
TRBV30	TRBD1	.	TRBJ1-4	CAWSFGTAANEKLFF	TGTGCCTGGAGCTTCGGGACAGCGGCTAATGAAAAACTGTTTTTT
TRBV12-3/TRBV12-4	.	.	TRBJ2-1	CASRTRLPGNEQFF	TGTGCCAGCAGGACTCGACTACCTGGCAATGAGCAGTTCTTC
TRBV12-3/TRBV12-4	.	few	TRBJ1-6	CASRQGIYNSPLHF	TGTGCCAGCAGGCAGGGGATCTATAATTCACCCCTCCACTTT
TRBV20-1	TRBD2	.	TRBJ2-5	CSASMAGGSQETQYF	TGCAGTGCTAGTATGGCGGGGGGGAGCCAAGAGACCCAGTACTTC
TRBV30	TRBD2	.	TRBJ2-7	CAWSPLSGGGYEQYF	TGTGCCTGGAGTCCCCTTAGCGGGGGAGGATACGAGCAGTACTTC
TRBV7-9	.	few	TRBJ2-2	CASSPKRQSFNTGELFF	TGTGCCAGCAGCCCGAAACGACAGAGCTTTAACACCGGGGAGCTGTTTTTT
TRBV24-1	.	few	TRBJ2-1	CATSAGFYNEQFF	TGTGCCACCAGTGCCGGCTTCTACAATGAGCAGTTCTTC
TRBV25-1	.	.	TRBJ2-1	CASSQWTGGEQFF	TGTGCCAGCAGTCAGTGGACGGGCGGGGAGCAGTTCTTC
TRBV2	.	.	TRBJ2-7	CASSARVGNEQYF	TGTGCCAGCAGTGCCAGGGTAGGCAACGAGCAGTACTTC
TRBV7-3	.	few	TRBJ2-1	CASSLTGLLNNEQFF	TGTGCCAGCAGCTTAACGGGACTCCTGAACAATGAGCAGTTCTTC
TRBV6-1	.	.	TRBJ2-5	CASRPPRGVETQYF	TGTGCCAGCAGGCCCCCCAGGGGTGTGGAGACCCAGTACTTC
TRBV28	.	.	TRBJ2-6	CASSYGRGRWGANVLTF	TGTGCCAGCAGTTACGGCAGGGGTAGGTGGGGGGCCAACGTCCTGACTTTC
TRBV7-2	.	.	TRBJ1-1	CASSLVAVGTEAFF	TGTGCCAGCAGCTTAGTCGCGGTGGGCACTGAAGCTTTCTTT
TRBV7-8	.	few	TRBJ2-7	CASSPPRVSTHEQYF	TGTGCCAGCAGCCCACCCAGGGTATCTACCCACGAGCAGTACTTC
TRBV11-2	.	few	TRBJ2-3	CASSLDNWREDTQYF	TGTGCCAGCAGCTTAGATAATTGGCGGGAAGATACGCAGTATTTT
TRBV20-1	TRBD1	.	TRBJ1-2	CSAGTGNYGYTF	TGCAGTGCCGGGACAGGGAACTATGGCTACACCTTC
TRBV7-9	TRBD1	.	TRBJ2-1	CASSTGTGGWYNEQFF	TGTGCCAGCAGCACCGGGACAGGGGGCTGGTACAATGAGCAGTTCTTC
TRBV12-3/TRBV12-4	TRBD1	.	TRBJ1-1	CASSLGGRGEAFF	TGTGCCAGCAGTTTAGGTGGCAGGGGGGAAGCTTTCTTT
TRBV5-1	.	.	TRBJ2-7	CASSLVGGTVYYEQYF	TGCGCCAGCAGCTTGGTCGGGGGGACAGTTTACTACGAGCAGTACTTC
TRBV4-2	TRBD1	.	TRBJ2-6	CASSTTGGTGANVLTF	TGTGCCAGCAGCACCACAGGGGGCACAGGGGCCAACGTCCTGACTTTC
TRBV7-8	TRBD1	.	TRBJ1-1	CASSSTTGGYTEAFF	TGTGCCAGCAGCTCAACGACAGGGGGCTACACTGAAGCTTTCTTT
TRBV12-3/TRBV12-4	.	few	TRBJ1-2	CASSLGPGYTF	TGTGCCAGCAGCCTCGGACCTGGCTACACCTTC
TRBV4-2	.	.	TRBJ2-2	CASSQAYSSDTGELFF	TGTGCCAGCAGCCAAGCTTATAGCAGCGACACCGGGGAGCTGTTTTTT
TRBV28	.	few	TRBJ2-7	CASSNTRSGYEQYF	TGTGCCAGCAGCAATACAAGGAGCGGCTACGAGCAGTACTTC
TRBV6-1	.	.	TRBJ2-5	CASSEEGVQETQYF	TGTGCCAGCAGTGAAGAGGGAGTCCAAGAGACCCAGTACTTC
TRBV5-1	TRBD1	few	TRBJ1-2	CASSPATGVYGYTF	TGCGCCAGCAGTCCAGCGACAGGGGTCTATGGCTACACCTTC
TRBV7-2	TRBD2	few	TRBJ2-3	CASSLAPSGGGTDTQYF	TGTGCCAGCAGCTTAGCCCCTAGCGGGGGGGGCACAGATACGCAGTATTTT
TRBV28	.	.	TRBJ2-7	CASSKTDTLGEQYF	TGTGCCAGCAGTAAGACGGACACCCTAGGCGAGCAGTACTTC
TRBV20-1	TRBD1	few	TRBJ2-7	CSAREGTGLGEQYF	TGCAGTGCTAGGGAGGGGACAGGGCTGGGCGAGCAGTACTTC
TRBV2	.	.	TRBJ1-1	CASSALRQLPGAFF	TGTGCCAGCAGTGCCCTCAGACAGCTCCCCGGAGCTTTCTTT